This record looks at one TCR beta chain sequence and its context. Its specificity is unknown. The CDR3 is 16 residues long. Germline CDR1 SGHAT, CDR2 FQNNGV. The J segment lost 5 bases and the V segment lost 2 bases, leaving 8 bases of the junction unmatched. Patients were excluded for autoimmune disease history or systemic immunosuppression. The sample belongs to a study of OX40 agonist ivuxolimab in advanced cancers. General study points: Normalized T-cell clonal expansion was also low in a subset of nonresponders. Expanded clones were, on average, more numerous among CD8+ T cells than CD4+.

Data came from immunoSEQ multiplex PCR; TCRdb stores just in-frame clones and leaves some out. The sample contains about 120,000 clones, 85% to 90% of which appear only once. This chain connects TRBV11-2 to TRBJ2-3, with 9 bases that match TRBD2. The clonotype originates from an adult with an advanced solid tumor such as melanoma, head and neck, liver or kidney cancer. Here the sequenced sample was CD4+ or CD8+ T cells sorted from blood, taken in a trial of the OX40 agonist ivuxolimab. CDR3 loop: CASSLRAGGPGDTQYF. The CDR3 bases are TGTGCCAGCAGCTTAAGGGCGGGGGGGCCTGGAGATACGCAGTATTTT.